The 6 T cell receptor beta chains given below trace back to one sample, sequenced in a study of CD8+ T cells in alopecia areata. As the sequencing template, cDNA was produced by extracting RNA and reverse transcribing it. This table comes from immunoSEQ multiplex PCR, and its TCRdb copy is limited to in-frame clones, with some not included. The data show 65,000 to 95,000 clones, about 51% seen once. The specimen sequenced was NKG2D-high CD8+ T cells sorted from blood. Receptor source: a human donor with alopecia areata.

This clone was seen only a few times. The chain uses TRBV19 and TRBJ2-7; TRBD2 matches at 7 bases. Germline values: CDR1 LNHDA, CDR2 SQIVND (reference sequence). CDR3 size: 17 residues. V lost 3 bases and J lost 4; bases outside the gene matches: 15. CDR3 region: CASSIGSGGSVSYEQYF. DNA for the CDR3: TGTGCCAGTAGTATCGGGTCTGGCGGGAGTGTTTCGTACGAGCAGTACTTC.

This clone was seen only a few times. The V and J genes are TRBV29-1 and TRBJ2-7, with D hard to call. The CDR3 runs to 17 residues. Trimming removed 4 bases from V and 1 base from J, with 23 bases in between. Germline V gene lookup returns CDR1 SQVTM and CDR2 ANQGSEA. The CDR3 sequence is CSVGFLPPSTYSYEQYF. The CDR3, as DNA: TGCAGCGTTGGGTTCCTCCCCCCCTCTACTTATTCCTACGAGCAGTACTTC.

The chain links TRBV11-2 to TRBJ2-7; weak D call: TRBD1 (10 bases). The CDR3 is 16 amino acids. Per the germline V gene, CDR1 is SGHAT and CDR2 is FQNNGV. With 8 bases removed from V and 3 bases from J, the gap between germline ends came to 23 bases. For the CDR3, the DNA is TGTGCCAGCCGGGACAGGGGCCCTAGCGGGAACTACGAGCAGTACTTC. Protein sequence: CASRDRGPSGNYEQYF.

The chain joins TRBV2 to TRBJ2-7, with D unclear. Germline-derived CDR1 and CDR2 are SNHLY and FYNNEI. V was clipped by 7 bases and J by 6 bases, with 13 bases between them. CDR3 length: 12 residues. Here the CDR3 DNA reads TGTGCCAGCACCCCACCATCCAGCGAGCAGTACTTC. This codes for CASTPPSSEQYF.

The J gene is TRBJ2-7, the V gene TRBV5-6; the D is unclear. Trimming removed 3 bases from V and 5 bases from J, with 9 bases in between. The germline gives CDR1 SGHDT, CDR2 YYEEEE. The CDR3 contains 12 residues. CDR3 in DNA: TGTGCCAGCAGCTGGCTTGCAGACGAGCAGTACTTC. It specifies CASSWLADEQYF.

This chain joins TRBV5-6 and TRBJ2-1; TRBD2 agrees at 11 bases. Germline lookup yields CDR1 SGHDT and CDR2 YYEEEE. CDR3 size: 15 residues. V was pared by 6 bases and J by 7 bases, with 9 bases of the junction left unmatched. In DNA, the CDR3 is TGTGCCAGCACCCCACTAGCGGGAGAAGAGAATGAGCAGTTCTTC. Protein product: CASTPLAGEENEQFF.